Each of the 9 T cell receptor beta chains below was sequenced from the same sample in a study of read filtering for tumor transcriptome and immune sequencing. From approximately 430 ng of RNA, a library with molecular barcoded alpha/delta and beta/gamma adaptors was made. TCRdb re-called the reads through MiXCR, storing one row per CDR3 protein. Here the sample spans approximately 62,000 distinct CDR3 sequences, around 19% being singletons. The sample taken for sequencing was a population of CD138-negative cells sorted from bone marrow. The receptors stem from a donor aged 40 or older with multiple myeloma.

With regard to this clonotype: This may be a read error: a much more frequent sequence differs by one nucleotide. The CDR3 DNA sequence: TGCAGCGGAGGAGTGGGGTGGGGGTTGAATGAGCAGTTCTTC. It is translated as CSGGVGWGLNEQFF. The chain couples TRBV29-1 to TRBJ2-1; perhaps D is TRBD1 or TRBD2 (5 bases each). The V end lost 7 bases, the J end lost 7 bases, and 20 bases lay between the germline ends. The germline CDR1 and CDR2 sequences are SQVTM and ANQGSEA. The CDR3 totals 14 residues.

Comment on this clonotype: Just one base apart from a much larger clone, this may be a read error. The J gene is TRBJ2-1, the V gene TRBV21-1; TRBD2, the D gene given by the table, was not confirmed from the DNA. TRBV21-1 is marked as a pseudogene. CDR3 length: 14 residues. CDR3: CASRAGTRGHEQLF. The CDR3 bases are TGTGCCAGCAGGGCCGGGACTAGGGGGCATGAGCAGCTCTTC.

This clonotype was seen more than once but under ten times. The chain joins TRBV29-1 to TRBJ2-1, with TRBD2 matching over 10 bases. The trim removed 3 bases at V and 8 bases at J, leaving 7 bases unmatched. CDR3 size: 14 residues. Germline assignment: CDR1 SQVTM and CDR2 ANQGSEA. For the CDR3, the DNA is TGCAGCGTTGAGGGAGCGGGGGGGCACTATGAGCAGTTCTTC. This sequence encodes CSVEGAGGHYEQFF.

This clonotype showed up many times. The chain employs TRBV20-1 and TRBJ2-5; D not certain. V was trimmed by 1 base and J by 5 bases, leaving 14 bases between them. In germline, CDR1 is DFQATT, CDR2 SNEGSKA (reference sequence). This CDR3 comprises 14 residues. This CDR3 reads CSARAGTSWETQYF. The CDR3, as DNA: TGCAGTGCTAGAGCCGGAACCTCATGGGAGACCCAGTACTTC.

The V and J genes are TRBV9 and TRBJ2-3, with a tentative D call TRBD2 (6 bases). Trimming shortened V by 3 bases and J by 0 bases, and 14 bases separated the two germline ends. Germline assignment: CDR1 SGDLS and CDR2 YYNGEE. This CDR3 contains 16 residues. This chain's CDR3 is CASSDRLETSTDTQYF. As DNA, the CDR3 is TGTGCCAGCAGCGACCGACTAGAGACTAGCACAGATACGCAGTATTTT.

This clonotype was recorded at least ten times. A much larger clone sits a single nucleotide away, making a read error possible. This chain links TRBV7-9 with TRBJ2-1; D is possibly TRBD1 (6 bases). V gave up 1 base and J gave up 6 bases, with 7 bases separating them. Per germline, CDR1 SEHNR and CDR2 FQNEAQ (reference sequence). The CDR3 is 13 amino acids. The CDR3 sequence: CASSLGQVNEQFF. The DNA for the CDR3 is TGTGCCAGCAGCTTAGGACAGGTCAATGAGCAGTTCTTC.

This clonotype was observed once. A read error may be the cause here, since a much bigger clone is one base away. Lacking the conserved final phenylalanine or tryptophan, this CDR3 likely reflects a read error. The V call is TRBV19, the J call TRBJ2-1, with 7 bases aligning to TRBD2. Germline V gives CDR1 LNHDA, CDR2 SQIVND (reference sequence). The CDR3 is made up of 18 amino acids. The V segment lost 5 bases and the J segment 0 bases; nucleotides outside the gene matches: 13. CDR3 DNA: TGTGCCAGTAGTCGAAGCGTCCCGGGACTAAGCTCCTACAATGAGCAGTTCCTC. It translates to CASSRSVPGLSSYNEQFL.

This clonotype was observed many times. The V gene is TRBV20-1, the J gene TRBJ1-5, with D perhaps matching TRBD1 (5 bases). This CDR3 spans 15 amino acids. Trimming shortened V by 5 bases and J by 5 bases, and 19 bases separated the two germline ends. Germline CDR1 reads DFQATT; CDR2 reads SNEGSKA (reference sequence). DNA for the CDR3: TGCAGTGCTCGCCCAATCGGGGGGGTCTATCAGCCCCAGCATTTT. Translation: CSARPIGGVYQPQHF.

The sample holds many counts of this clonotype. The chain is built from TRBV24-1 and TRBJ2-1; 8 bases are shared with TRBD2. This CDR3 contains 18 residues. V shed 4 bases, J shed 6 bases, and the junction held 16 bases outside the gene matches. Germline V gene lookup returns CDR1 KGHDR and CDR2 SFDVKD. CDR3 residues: CATSDPVPDGRAANEQFF. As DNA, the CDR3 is TGTGCCACCAGTGACCCTGTCCCTGACGGGAGGGCGGCCAATGAGCAGTTCTTC.